These 23 T cell receptor beta chains share one sample of origin, sequenced in a study of patients and donors after allogeneic stem cell transplantation. One entry per CDR3 protein results from TCRdb running MiXCR on the RT-PCR reads. The sample yields under 200,000 distinct CDR3 sequences, 25% to 35% seen once. The specimen sequenced was blood, either unsorted or a sorted T cell fraction (not recorded which). The receptors stem from a human donor who was either an allogeneic HSCT recipient or a stem cell or donor lymphocyte infusion donor (not recorded which). It is not recorded whose cells these are; they may come from a transplant donor.

The chain has TRBV2 and TRBJ1-1; D gene uncertain. The CDR3 length is 16 residues. Germline CDR1 and CDR2: SNHLY and FYNNEI. Trimming shortened V by 2 bases and J by 3 bases, and 16 bases separated the two germline ends. CDR3: CASSEMGYGEYTEAFF. CDR3 in DNA: TGTGCCAGCAGTGAAATGGGATATGGGGAGTACACTGAAGCTTTCTTT.

This clonotype was seen just once. This sequence joins TRBV7-3 and TRBJ2-1; possibly TRBD2 for D (5 bases). The CDR3 is 18 amino acids. CDR1 and CDR2 from the germline V gene are SGHTA and FQGTGA. V dropped 0 bases and J dropped 4 bases, with 19 bases sitting between them. The CDR3 spells CASSLTGVRDWGYNEQFF. DNA for the CDR3: TGTGCCAGCAGCTTAACCGGGGTTAGAGATTGGGGTTACAATGAGCAGTTCTTC.

There are a few counts of this clonotype. J is TRBJ1-3 and V is TRBV29-1; 7 bases match TRBD1. Per germline, CDR1 SQVTM and CDR2 ANQGSEA. The CDR3 runs 15 residues. Unmatched junction bases numbered 5, after V lost 3 bases and J lost 0 bases. The CDR3 DNA is TGCAGCGTTGAGACAGGGCGAAGCTCTGGAAACACCATATATTTT. Translated: CSVETGRSSGNTIYF. Supplemented by reference TRBV29-1 and TRBJ1-3, the full variable domain reads SAVISQKPSRDICQRGTSLTIQCQVDSQVTMMFWYRQQPGQSLTLIATANQGSEATYESGFVIDKFPISRPNLTFSTLTVSNMSPEDSSIYLCSVETGRSSGNTIYFGEGSWLTVV.

About this clonotype itself: Sequence at one end of the junction differs from germline and may be a read error. This chain uses TRBV7-7 with TRBJ2-1; no definite D call. This CDR3 region has 15 residues. Germline-derived CDR1 and CDR2 are SSHAT and FNYEAQ (reference sequence). This CDR3 reads CASSLRASSYNEQFF. The CDR3 nucleotides read TGTGCTAGCAGCTTACGGGCTTCCTCCTACAATGAGCAGTTCTTC. Variable domain in full (rest from reference TRBV7-7 and TRBJ2-1): GAGVSQSPRYKVTKRGQDVTLRCDPISSHATLYWYQQALGQGPEFLTYFNYEAQPDKSGLPSDRFSAERPEGSISTLTIQRTEQRDSAMYRCASSLRASSYNEQFFGPGTRLTVL.

This clonotype has a handful of counts. This CDR3 is CASSQGTRFEQFF. The CDR3 nucleotides read TGCGCCAGCAGCCAAGGGACTAGGTTTGAGCAGTTCTTC. The genes are TRBV4-3 and TRBJ2-1; 7 nucleotides align to TRBD2. V gave up 1 base and J gave up 9 bases; unmatched junction bases: 3. This CDR3 comprises 13 residues. CDR1 and CDR2 from the germline V gene are LGHNA and YSLEER.

V and J are TRBV7-8 and TRBJ2-1, with 9 bases identical to TRBD2. The ends lost 2 bases at V and 4 bases at J; junction bases unmatched: 6. The CDR3 extends over 16 amino acids. Germline CDR1 and CDR2: SGHVS and FQNEAQ. The CDR3 bases are TGTGCCAGCAGCTTACGGAGCGGGAGGCTGTACAATGAGCAGTTCTTC. Protein: CASSLRSGRLYNEQFF.

A few counts support this clonotype. This chain links TRBV29-1 with TRBJ1-2; no firm D call. Germline CDR1 and CDR2: SQVTM and ANQGSEA. This CDR3 is 13 amino acids long. V was shortened by 4 bases and J by 1 base, with 10 bases between the two germline ends. The CDR3 here is CSVAGRFNYGYTF. In DNA, the CDR3 is TGCAGCGTTGCCGGCCGGTTTAACTATGGCTACACCTTC.

The chain carries TRBV4-3 and TRBJ1-2, with D perhaps TRBD1 (6 bases). The CDR3 consists of 15 residues. Trimming removed 0 bases from V and 7 bases from J, with 15 bases in between. CDR1 and CDR2 (germline): LGHNA, YSLEER. The CDR3 spells CASSQDHQGHPGYTF. In DNA form, the CDR3 reads TGCGCCAGCAGCCAAGACCACCAGGGACACCCTGGCTACACCTTC.

This clonotype was found a few times. The V and J genes are TRBV20-1 and TRBJ2-1; 10 bases line up with TRBD2. The CDR3 is 16 amino acids. The V gene end was trimmed by 0 bases and the J gene end by 4 bases; junction bases not matched to a gene: 6. In germline, CDR1 is DFQATT, CDR2 SNEGSKA (reference sequence). The CDR3 protein is CSARDRGTSVYNEQFF. CDR3 sequence (DNA): TGCAGTGCTAGAGATCGTGGGACTAGCGTGTACAATGAGCAGTTCTTC.

The sample holds many counts of this clonotype. The CDR3 sequence is CASRDRGNQPQHF. The CDR3 DNA follows: TGTGCCAGCAGGGACAGGGGCAATCAGCCCCAGCATTTT. V is TRBV12-3 or TRBV12-4 and J is TRBJ1-5; 8 nucleotides align to TRBD1. V was clipped by 6 bases and J by 2 bases; unmatched bases: 0. The CDR3 has 13 residues.

The chain has TRBV6-2 or TRBV6-3 and TRBJ1-6; 10 nucleotides line up with TRBD1. Germline V gene data show CDR1 as MNHEY and CDR2 as SVGEGT. Unmatched junction bases numbered 9, after V lost 2 bases and J lost 8 bases. The CDR3 length is 17 residues. The CDR3 region is CASSYTGPGQGHSPLHF. CDR3 sequence (DNA): TGTGCCAGCAGTTACACCGGCCCGGGACAGGGGCATTCACCCCTCCACTTT.

The chain links TRBV27 to TRBJ2-1; D unresolved. The CDR3 runs 16 residues. Germline CDR1 reads MNHEY; CDR2 reads SMNVEV (reference sequence). V was clipped by 5 bases and J by 2 bases, with 16 bases between them. CDR3 in amino acids: CASSLPPARAYNEQFF. CDR3 coding DNA: TGTGCCAGCAGTCTCCCCCCCGCTAGAGCCTACAATGAGCAGTTCTTC.

The chain employs TRBV6-1 and TRBJ1-1, with 9 bases fitting TRBD1. The CDR3 spans 14 residues. Germline CDR1 reads MNHNS; CDR2 reads SASEGT. Trimming at V came to 6 bases and at J to 6 bases, leaving 8 bases not matched to a gene. The CDR3 spells CASRDRGKTAEAFF. The DNA of the CDR3 is TGTGCCAGCAGGGACAGGGGTAAGACTGCTGAAGCTTTCTTT.

V is TRBV7-9 and J is TRBJ1-2, with TRBD1 identical over 8 bases. CDR1 is SEHNR, CDR2 FQNEAQ, per germline (reference sequence). Germline trimming cut 4 bases from V and 3 bases from J; bases unmatched to any gene: 7. The CDR3 is made up of 15 amino acids. The CDR3 DNA sequence: TGTGCCAGCAGCTACCCGGACAGGGCGGACTATGGCTACACCTTC. Protein: CASSYPDRADYGYTF.

In this sample, this clonotype turned up many times. The chain has TRBV7-2 and TRBJ1-4; D uncertain. V shed 5 bases and J shed 6 bases, with 7 bases lying between them. Germline V CDR1 and CDR2: SGHTA, FQGNSA. This CDR3 has 12 amino acids. CDR3 coding DNA: TGTGCCAGCAGCCGAGGGTATGAAAAACTGTTTTTT. It translates to CASSRGYEKLFF.

The chain uses TRBV4-2 and TRBJ2-7; D unresolved. There are 16 residues in the CDR3. V lost 2 bases to trimming and J lost 6 bases, with 20 bases between them. Germline-derived CDR1 and CDR2 are LGHNA and YNFKEQ. Here the CDR3 reads CASSQTPGSYIPEQYF. The CDR3 bases are TGTGCCAGCAGCCAAACCCCGGGTAGCTATATTCCCGAGCAGTACTTC.

A few counts support this clonotype. The chain employs TRBV7-2 and TRBJ2-1; D unresolved. Germline-derived CDR1 and CDR2 are SGHTA and FQGNSA. CDR3 length: 11 residues. Trimming removed 5 bases from V and 13 bases from J, with 12 bases in between. The CDR3 here is CASSKDPFQFF. The CDR3 nucleotides are TGTGCCAGCAGCAAAGACCCCTTCCAGTTCTTC.

The chain uses TRBV6-6 and TRBJ2-1; D call uncertain. Germline CDR1 reads MNHNY; CDR2 reads SVGAGI (reference sequence). Between the trimmed V and J ends, which lost 8 bases and 6 bases, there was a span of 8 bases. The CDR3 length is 11 residues. The CDR3 DNA sequence: TGTGCCAGCTCCCCAGTCAATGAGCAGTTCTTC. It encodes CASSPVNEQFF.

This clonotype was counted only a few times. V gene TRBV20-1 combines with J gene TRBJ2-7; a weak D match, TRBD2 (6 bases). CDR1 and CDR2 (germline): DFQATT, SNEGSKA (reference sequence). V dropped 1 base and J dropped 6 bases, with 22 bases sitting between them. This CDR3 region has 16 residues. The CDR3 DNA sequence: TGCAGTGCTAGAGTGCCGGGGGTAGGCCCTATGGCCGAGCAGTACTTC. It encodes CSARVPGVGPMAEQYF.

The V call is TRBV3-1, the J call TRBJ2-7; TRBD1 matches 8 bases. Per the germline V gene, CDR1 is LGHDT and CDR2 is YNNKEL (reference sequence). The J segment lost 3 bases and the V segment lost 5 bases, leaving 9 bases of the junction unmatched. The CDR3 is 15 amino acids. For the CDR3, the DNA is TGTGCCAGCAGCTACCCCGGGACAGGCCTCTACGAGCAGTACTTC. Translation gives CASSYPGTGLYEQYF.

The gene calls are TRBV5-5 and TRBJ1-2; D remains unclear. Trimming removed 1 base at V and 4 bases at J, with 8 bases between. Per germline, CDR1 SGHKS and CDR2 YYEKEE (reference sequence). The CDR3 is made up of 13 amino acids. The CDR3 is CASSLKGTYGYTF. The DNA for the CDR3 is TGTGCCAGCAGCTTGAAGGGTACCTATGGCTACACCTTC.

The chain has TRBV7-3 and TRBJ2-1; 8 bases fit TRBD2. J was trimmed by 9 bases and V by 1 base; bases with no gene match: 5. The germline gives CDR1 SGHTA, CDR2 FQGTGA. This CDR3 has 14 residues. The CDR3 DNA reads as TGTGCCAGCAGCTTAAGTAGCGGGATAGTTGAGCAGTTCTTC. Its translation is CASSLSSGIVEQFF.

This rearrangement joins TRBV29-1 to TRBJ1-3, with 7 nucleotides matching TRBD1. CDR1 and CDR2 (germline): SQVTM, ANQGSEA. V was pared by 1 base and J by 2 bases, with 8 bases of the junction left unmatched. This CDR3 has 16 amino acids. DNA for the CDR3: TGCAGCGTTGAAGTTGGGGACAGATTCACTGGAAACACCATATATTTT. Translating gives CSVEVGDRFTGNTIYF.